The TCR beta chain under discussion was sequenced for a study of CXCR3-negative and CXCR3-positive naive CD8 T cells. Findings and caveats of the study: Memory cells differed in TRBV-TRBJ usage, but naive CXCR3-negative and CXCR3-positive cells had similar usage. More hydrophobic TRB CDR3s were found in CXCR3-positive naive cells than in CXCR3-negative naive cells.

As for this clonotype: Its cognate antigen is unknown.

Every CD8+ subset sample held 300,000 flow-sorted cells, done in triplicate. Germline CDR1 SQVTM, CDR2 ANQGSEA. This CDR3 spans 17 amino acids. All TRB cDNA libraries came from 5' RACE performed with UMI labels. TCRdb reanalyzed the 5' RACE reads and collapses them to one entry per CDR3 protein, without DNA. In all, the sample yields about 110,000 distinct CDR3 sequences. The rearrangement uses TRBV29-1 and TRBJ2-7; absent DNA, TCRdb's TRBD1 call cannot be checked. Sequenced: naive CXCR3+ CD8+ T cells from blood. Subset given: CD45RO-CCR7+CD27+CD95- naive CD8+ T cells expressing CXCR3 (TNR3+). The TCR sequence derives from a human donor in good health. Some clones in this sample may be carry-over from other donors' samples. This chain's CDR3 is CSVERYGTGLTSYEQYF.